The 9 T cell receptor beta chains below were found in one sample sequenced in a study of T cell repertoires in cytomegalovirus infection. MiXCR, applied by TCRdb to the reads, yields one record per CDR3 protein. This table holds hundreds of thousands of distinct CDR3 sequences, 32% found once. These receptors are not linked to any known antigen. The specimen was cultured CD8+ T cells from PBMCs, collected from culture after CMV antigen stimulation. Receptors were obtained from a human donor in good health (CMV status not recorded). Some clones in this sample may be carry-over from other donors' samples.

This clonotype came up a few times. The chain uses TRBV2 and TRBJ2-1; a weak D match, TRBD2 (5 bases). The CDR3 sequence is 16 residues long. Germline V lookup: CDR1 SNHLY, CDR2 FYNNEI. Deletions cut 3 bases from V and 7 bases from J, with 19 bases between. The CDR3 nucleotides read TGTGCCAGCAGTGAGACGGGGTTAGAATTCGGAAATGAGCAGTTCTTC. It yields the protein CASSETGLEFGNEQFF.

The CDR3 region is CASRMDSVKGNTEAFF. DNA of the CDR3: TGTGCCAGCAGGATGGACAGTGTAAAAGGGAACACTGAAGCTTTCTTT. The gene calls are TRBV2 and TRBJ1-1; the D gene is possibly TRBD1 (6 bases). The CDR3 contains 16 residues. CDR1 is SNHLY and CDR2 is FYNNEI in the germline V gene. V lost 6 bases to trimming and J lost 1 base, with 18 bases between them.

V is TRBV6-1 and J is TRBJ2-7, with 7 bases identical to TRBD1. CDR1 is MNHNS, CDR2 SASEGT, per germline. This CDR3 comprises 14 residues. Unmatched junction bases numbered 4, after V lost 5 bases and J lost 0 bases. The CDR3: CASSWDSLSYEQYV. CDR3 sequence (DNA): TGTGCCAGCAGTTGGGACAGTCTCTCCTACGAGCAGTACGTC.

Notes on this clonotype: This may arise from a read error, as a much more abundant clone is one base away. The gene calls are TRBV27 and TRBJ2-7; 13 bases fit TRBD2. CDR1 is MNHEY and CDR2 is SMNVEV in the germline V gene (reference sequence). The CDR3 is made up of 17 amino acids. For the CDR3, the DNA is TGTGCCTGCAGTCGGGGACTAGCGGGGATTTTAACCTACGAGCAGTACTTC. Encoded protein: CACSRGLAGILTYEQYF.

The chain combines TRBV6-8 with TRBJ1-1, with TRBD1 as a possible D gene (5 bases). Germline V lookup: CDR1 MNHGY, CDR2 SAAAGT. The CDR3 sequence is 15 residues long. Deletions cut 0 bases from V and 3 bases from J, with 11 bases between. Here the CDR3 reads CASSYSGEEDTEAFF. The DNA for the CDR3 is TGTGCCAGCAGTTACTCGGGGGAAGAGGACACTGAAGCTTTCTTT.

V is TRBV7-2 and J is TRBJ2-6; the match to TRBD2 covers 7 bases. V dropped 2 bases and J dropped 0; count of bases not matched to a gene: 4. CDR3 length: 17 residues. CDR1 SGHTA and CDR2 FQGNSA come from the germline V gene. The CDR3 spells CASSLFGGNSGANVLTF. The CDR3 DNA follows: TGTGCCAGCAGCTTATTCGGGGGGAACTCTGGGGCCAACGTCCTGACTTTC.

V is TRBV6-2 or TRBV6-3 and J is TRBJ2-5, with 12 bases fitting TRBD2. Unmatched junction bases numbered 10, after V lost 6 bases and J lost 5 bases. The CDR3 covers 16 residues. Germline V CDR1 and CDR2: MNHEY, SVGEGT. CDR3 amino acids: CASRQGLAGPTETQYF. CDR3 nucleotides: TGTGCCAGCAGACAGGGACTAGCGGGCCCCACGGAGACCCAGTACTTC.

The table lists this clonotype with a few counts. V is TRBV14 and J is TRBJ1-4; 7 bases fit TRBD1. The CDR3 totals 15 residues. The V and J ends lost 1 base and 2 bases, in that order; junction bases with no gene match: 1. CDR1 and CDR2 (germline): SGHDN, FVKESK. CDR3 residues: CASSQGRGTNEKLFF. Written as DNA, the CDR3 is TGTGCCAGCAGCCAAGGCAGGGGGACTAATGAAAAACTGTTTTTT. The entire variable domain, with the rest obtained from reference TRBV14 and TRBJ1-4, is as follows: EAGVTQFPSHSVIEKGQTVTLRCDPISGHDNLYWYRRVMGKEIKFLLHFVKESKQDESGMPNNRFLAERTGGTYSTLKVQPAELEDSGVYFCASSQGRGTNEKLFFGSGTQLSVL.

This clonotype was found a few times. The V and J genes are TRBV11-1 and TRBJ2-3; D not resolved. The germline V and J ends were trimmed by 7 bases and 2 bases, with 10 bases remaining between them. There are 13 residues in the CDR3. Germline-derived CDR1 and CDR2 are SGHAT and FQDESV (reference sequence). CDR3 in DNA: TGTGCCAGCAACGGACCCCACACAGATACGCAGTATTTT. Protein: CASNGPHTDTQYF.